This T cell receptor (beta chain) appears in the sequencing data of a study of control samples from healthy donors and cancer patients. Using immunoSEQ multiplex PCR, the repertoire was profiled, and TCRdb retains in-frame clones only, with some absent. The data hold 150,000 or so clones, with roughly 93% observed a single time. With V trimmed by 7 bases and J by 5 bases, 2 bases remained unmatched. This CDR3 spans 11 amino acids. Germline V gene lookup returns CDR1 SGHRS and CDR2 YFSETQ. The receptor comes from a man younger than 35 in good health. Sequencing was performed on blood. V gene TRBV5-1 combines with J gene TRBJ2-5; TRBD1 matches at 7 bases. CDR3 residues: CASSRGETQYF. The CDR3 DNA reads as TGCGCCAGCTCCAGGGGGGAGACCCAGTACTTC.